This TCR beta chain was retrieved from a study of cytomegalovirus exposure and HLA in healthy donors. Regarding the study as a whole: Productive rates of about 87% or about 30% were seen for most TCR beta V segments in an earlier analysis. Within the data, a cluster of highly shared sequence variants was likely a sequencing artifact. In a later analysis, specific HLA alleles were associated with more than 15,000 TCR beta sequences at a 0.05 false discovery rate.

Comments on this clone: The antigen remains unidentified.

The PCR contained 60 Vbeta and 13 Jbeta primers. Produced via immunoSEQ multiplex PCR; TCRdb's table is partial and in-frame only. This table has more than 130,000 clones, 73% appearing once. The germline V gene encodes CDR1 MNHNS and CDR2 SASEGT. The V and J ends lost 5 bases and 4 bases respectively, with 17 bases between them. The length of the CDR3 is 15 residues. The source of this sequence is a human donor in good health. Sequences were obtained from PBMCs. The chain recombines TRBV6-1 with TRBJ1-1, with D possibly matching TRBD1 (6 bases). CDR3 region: CASSSDSFMSTEAFF. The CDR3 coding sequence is TGTGCCAGCAGTTCGGACAGCTTTATGAGCACTGAAGCTTTCTTT.